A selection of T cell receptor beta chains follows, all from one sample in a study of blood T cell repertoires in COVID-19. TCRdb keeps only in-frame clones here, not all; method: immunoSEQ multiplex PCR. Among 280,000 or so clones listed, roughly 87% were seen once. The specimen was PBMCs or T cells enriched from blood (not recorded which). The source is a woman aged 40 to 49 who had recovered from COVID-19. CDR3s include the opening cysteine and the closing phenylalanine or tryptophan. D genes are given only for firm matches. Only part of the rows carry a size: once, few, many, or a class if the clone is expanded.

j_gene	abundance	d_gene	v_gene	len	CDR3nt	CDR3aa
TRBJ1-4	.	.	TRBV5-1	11	TGCGCCAGTGCGGAGAATGAAAAACTGTTTTTT	CASAENEKLFF
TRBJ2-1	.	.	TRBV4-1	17	TGCGCCAGCAGCCAAATAAGCGGTGAGGGGGGGAGGAATGAGCAGTTCTTC	CASSQISGEGGRNEQFF
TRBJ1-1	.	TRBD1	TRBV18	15	TGTGCCAGCTCCCAGGGACAGCACATGAACACTGAAGCTTTCTTT	CASSQGQHMNTEAFF
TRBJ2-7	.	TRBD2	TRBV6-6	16	TGTGCCAGTCGAAACCCCGGACTAGCGGGGGCCTACGAGCAGTACTTC	CASRNPGLAGAYEQYF
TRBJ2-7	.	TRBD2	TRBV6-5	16	TGTGCCAGCAGTTTTCGCCGTAGCGGGAGGGAAGGCGAGCAGTACTTC	CASSFRRSGREGEQYF
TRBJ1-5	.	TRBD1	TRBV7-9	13	TGTGCCAGCAGCTTCGGACAGGGGCAGCCCCAGCATTTT	CASSFGQGQPQHF
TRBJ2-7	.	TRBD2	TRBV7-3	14	TGTGCCAGCAGCTTAGCTAGCGGACCCTACGAGCAGTACTTC	CASSLASGPYEQYF
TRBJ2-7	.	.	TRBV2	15	TGTGCCAGCAGCCCCCGCAGGGGATCCGGGAACGAGCAGTACTTC	CASSPRRGSGNEQYF
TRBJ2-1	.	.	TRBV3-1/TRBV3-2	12	TGTGCCAGCAGCTCTCAGTACAATGAGCAGTTCTTC	CASSSQYNEQFF
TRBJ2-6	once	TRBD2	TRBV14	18	TGTGCCAGCAGCCAAGAACTAGCGATATCTTCTGGGGCCAACGTCCTGACTTTC	CASSQELAISSGANVLTF
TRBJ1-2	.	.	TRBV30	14	TGTGCCTGGAGTGTACAGAGGGAGAACTATGGCTACACCTTC	CAWSVQRENYGYTF
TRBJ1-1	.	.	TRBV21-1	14	TGTGCCAGCAGCCTACAGGGGGCCTACGCTGAAGCTTTCTTT	CASSLQGAYAEAFF
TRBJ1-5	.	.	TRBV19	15	TGTGCCAGTAGTATGAGACAGGTGGACAATCAGCCCCAGCATTTT	CASSMRQVDNQPQHF
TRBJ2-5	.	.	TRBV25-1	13	TGTGCCACCTCCCCGGCGGGATCCGAGACCCAGTACTTC	CATSPAGSETQYF
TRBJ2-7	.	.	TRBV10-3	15	TGTGCCATCAGTGACGACAGGTCGAGCTCCTACGAGCAGTACTTC	CAISDDRSSSYEQYF
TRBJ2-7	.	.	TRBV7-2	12	TGTGCCAGCAGCTCGGAGAATGGTGAGCAGTACTTC	CASSSENGEQYF
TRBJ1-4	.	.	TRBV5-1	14	TGCGCCAGCAGCACCGACTCAACTAATGAAAAACTGTTTTTT	CASSTDSTNEKLFF